This T cell receptor (beta chain) was sequenced for a study of shared clonotypes between healthy human individuals. TCRdb keeps only in-frame clones here, not all; method: immunoSEQ multiplex PCR. The data hold approximately 500,000 clones, with about 95% observed a single time. This CDR3 region has 13 residues. The germline V gene has CDR1 ENHRY and CDR2 SYGVKD. The junction had 7 bases not matched to a gene; V was cut back by 6 bases and J by 9 bases. Source material: naive CD4+ T cells sorted from blood. Subset: CD45RA+ positively selected. This chain joins TRBV10-3 and TRBJ2-1; 8 nucleotides agree with TRBD1. The receptor was derived from a woman younger than 45 in good health. CDR3 protein: CAIRTTGEAEQFF. The CDR3 DNA reads as TGTGCCATCAGGACGACAGGGGAGGCTGAGCAGTTCTTC.